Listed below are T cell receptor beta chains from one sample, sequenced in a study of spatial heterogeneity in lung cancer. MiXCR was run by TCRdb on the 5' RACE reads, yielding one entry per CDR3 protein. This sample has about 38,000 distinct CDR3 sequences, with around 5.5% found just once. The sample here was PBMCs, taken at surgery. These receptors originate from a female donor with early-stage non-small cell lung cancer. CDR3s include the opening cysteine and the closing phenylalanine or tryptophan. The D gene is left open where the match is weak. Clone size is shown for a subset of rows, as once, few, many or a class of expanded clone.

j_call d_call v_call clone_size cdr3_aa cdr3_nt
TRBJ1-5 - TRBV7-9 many CASSPFSGGAPQHF TGTGCCAGCAGCCCATTTTCTGGGGGCGCGCCCCAGCATTTT
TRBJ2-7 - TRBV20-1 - CSARVPASSYEQYF TGCAGTGCTAGAGTGCCGGCTAGCTCCTACGAGCAGTACTTC
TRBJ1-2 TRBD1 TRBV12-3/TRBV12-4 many CASSALRGQGPPSYGYTF TGTGCCAGCAGCGCGCTGCGGGGACAGGGACCCCCCAGTTATGGCTACACCTTC
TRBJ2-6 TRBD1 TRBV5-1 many CASSSTGQGLSGANVLTF TGCGCCAGCAGCTCCACGGGACAGGGTTTGTCTGGGGCCAACGTCCTGACTTTC
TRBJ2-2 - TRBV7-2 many CASSLGHLNTGELFF TGTGCCAGCAGCTTAGGACATTTGAACACCGGGGAGCTGTTTTTT
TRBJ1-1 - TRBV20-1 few CSARGPGGADTEAFF TGCAGTGCTAGAGGTCCGGGGGGCGCGGACACTGAAGCTTTCTTT
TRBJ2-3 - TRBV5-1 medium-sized CASSPGNTDTQYF TGCGCCAGCAGCCCCGGGAACACAGATACGCAGTATTTT
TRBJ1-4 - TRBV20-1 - CSARVRDEKLFF TGCAGTGCTAGAGTCAGGGATGAAAAACTGTTTTTT
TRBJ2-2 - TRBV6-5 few CASSYSLLGELFF TGTGCCAGCAGTTACTCCTTGTTAGGGGAGCTGTTTTTT
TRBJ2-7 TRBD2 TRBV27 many CASTLRLGEGEQYF TGTGCCAGCACCCTCCGCCTGGGGGAGGGCGAGCAGTACTTC
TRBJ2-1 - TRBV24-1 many CATSDLQGSGNEQFF TGTGCCACCAGCGACCTTCAGGGCAGTGGCAATGAGCAGTTCTTC
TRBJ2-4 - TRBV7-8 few CASSSGPGRGEKNIQYF TGTGCCAGCAGCTCCGGACCGGGACGGGGAGAGAAAAACATTCAGTACTTC
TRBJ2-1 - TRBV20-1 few CSAPGASGGNEQFF TGCAGTGCCCCGGGGGCTAGCGGCGGCAATGAGCAGTTCTTC
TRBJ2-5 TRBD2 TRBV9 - CASSVGLAQETQYF TGTGCCAGCAGCGTGGGACTAGCTCAAGAGACCCAGTACTTC
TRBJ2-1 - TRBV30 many CACPVESSYNEQFF TGTGCCTGTCCTGTGGAAAGCTCCTACAATGAGCAGTTCTTC
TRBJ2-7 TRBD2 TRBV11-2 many CASSPGGYEQYF TGTGCCAGCAGCCCGGGGGGCTACGAGCAGTACTTC
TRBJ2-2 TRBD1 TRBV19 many CASSWDRVAGELFF TGTGCCAGTAGTTGGGACAGGGTCGCCGGGGAGCTGTTTTTT
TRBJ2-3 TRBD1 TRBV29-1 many CSVGTIGTGLPDTQYF TGCAGCGTTGGAACGATTGGGACAGGGCTGCCAGATACGCAGTATTTT
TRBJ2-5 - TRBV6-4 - CASLPQGRRETQYF TGTGCCAGCTTGCCTCAGGGCCGAAGGGAGACCCAGTACTTC
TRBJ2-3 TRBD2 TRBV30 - CAWVPASGGHTQYF TGTGCCTGGGTTCCGGCTAGCGGGGGGCATACGCAGTATTTT
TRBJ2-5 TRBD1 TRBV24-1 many CATSDQTGAGETQYF TGTGCCACCAGTGACCAGACAGGGGCAGGAGAGACCCAGTACTTC
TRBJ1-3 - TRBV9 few CASSVEQPGNTIYF TGTGCCAGCAGCGTAGAACAGCCTGGAAACACCATATATTTT
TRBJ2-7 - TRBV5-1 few CASSLLRLDEQYF TGCGCCAGCAGCTTGTTACGACTAGACGAGCAGTACTTC
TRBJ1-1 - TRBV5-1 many CASSLAKFGTPNTEAFF TGCGCCAGCAGCTTGGCCAAGTTCGGCACACCGAACACTGAAGCTTTCTTT
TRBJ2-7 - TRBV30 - CAWSVGATSSYEQYF TGTGCCTGGAGTGTAGGGGCGACAAGCTCCTACGAGCAGTACTTC
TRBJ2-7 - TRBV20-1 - CSATLDISYEQYF TGCAGTGCTACATTGGACATCTCCTACGAGCAGTACTTC
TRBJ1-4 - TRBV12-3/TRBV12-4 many CASRRRFNEKLFF TGTGCCAGCAGGAGGCGGTTTAATGAAAAACTGTTTTTT
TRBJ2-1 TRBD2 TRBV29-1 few CSAGVAGGYNEQFF TGCAGCGCAGGGGTAGCGGGGGGTTACAATGAGCAGTTCTTC
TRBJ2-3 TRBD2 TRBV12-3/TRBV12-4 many CASRPSGGSTDTQYF TGTGCCAGCAGGCCTAGCGGGGGGAGCACAGATACGCAGTATTTT
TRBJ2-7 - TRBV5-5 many CASSLADYEQYF TGTGCCAGCAGCTTGGCCGATTACGAGCAGTACTTC
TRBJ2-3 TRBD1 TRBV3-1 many CASSETGVSTDTQYF TGTGCCAGCAGCGAGACAGGGGTCAGCACAGATACGCAGTATTTT
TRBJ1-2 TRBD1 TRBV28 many CASSPRQGSVYGYTF TGTGCCAGCAGTCCGAGACAGGGTAGTGTGTACGGCTACACCTTC
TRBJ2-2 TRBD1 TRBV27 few CASSGPYRGNTGELFF TGTGCCAGCAGCGGACCGTACAGGGGTAACACCGGGGAGCTGTTTTTT
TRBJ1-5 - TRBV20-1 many CSARGQYSNQPQHF TGCAGTGCTAGAGGACAGTATAGCAATCAGCCCCAGCATTTT